This is a list of T cell receptor beta chains from one sample in a study of beta chain features in type 1 diabetes. Profiled with immunoSEQ multiplex PCR; TCRdb holds only in-frame clones, not every one. This table has 240,000 or so clones, 25% to 30% appearing once. Specimen: central memory CD4+ T cells from blood. The source is a man aged 25-40 years in good health. Both conserved end residues are part of each CDR3. Fields, in order: D gene, J gene, V gene, clone size, CDR3 protein, CDR3 DNA. A D gene is named only where the DNA matches it firmly. Not all rows give a size; the values are once, few, many and, for expanded clones, a class.

d_gene: NA
j_gene: TRBJ2-5
v_gene: TRBV18
abundance: few
CDR3aa: CASSLGRDAHLKETQYF
CDR3nt: TGTGCCAGCTCTTTGGGACGGGACGCTCACCTTAAAGAGACCCAGTACTTC

d_gene: NA
j_gene: TRBJ1-2
v_gene: TRBV30
abundance: few
CDR3aa: CAWSTGSYGYTF
CDR3nt: TGTGCCTGGAGTACCGGCTCATATGGCTACACCTTC

d_gene: NA
j_gene: TRBJ2-5
v_gene: TRBV6-1
abundance: few
CDR3aa: CASSVPGEETQYF
CDR3nt: TGTGCCAGCAGTGTCCCAGGGGAAGAGACCCAGTACTTC

d_gene: NA
j_gene: TRBJ2-1
v_gene: TRBV30
abundance: few
CDR3aa: CAWSRGGDEQFF
CDR3nt: TGTGCCTGGAGCCGGGGTGGGGACGAGCAGTTCTTC

d_gene: NA
j_gene: TRBJ2-2
v_gene: TRBV29-1
abundance: few
CDR3aa: CSVDGDTGELFF
CDR3nt: TGCAGCGTTGATGGGGACACCGGGGAGCTGTTTTTT

d_gene: NA
j_gene: TRBJ1-2
v_gene: TRBV4-3
abundance: NA
CDR3aa: CASSQDSGGLYGYTF
CDR3nt: TGCGCCAGCAGCCAAGATTCAGGAGGGCTCTATGGCTACACCTTC

d_gene: NA
j_gene: TRBJ2-2
v_gene: TRBV18
abundance: few
CDR3aa: CASSPQRVENTGELFF
CDR3nt: TGTGCCAGCTCACCGCAAAGGGTCGAGAACACCGGGGAGCTGTTTTTT

d_gene: TRBD2
j_gene: TRBJ2-1
v_gene: TRBV5-1
abundance: few
CDR3aa: CASGPYGLAGSNEQFF
CDR3nt: TGCGCCAGTGGACCCTACGGACTAGCGGGTTCCAATGAGCAGTTCTTC

d_gene: NA
j_gene: TRBJ2-7
v_gene: TRBV6-6
abundance: NA
CDR3aa: CASSSLEGGEQYF
CDR3nt: TGTGCCAGCAGTTCCCTAGAGGGGGGCGAGCAGTACTTC

d_gene: TRBD2
j_gene: TRBJ2-1
v_gene: TRBV27
abundance: NA
CDR3aa: CASSIAGGPRDEQFF
CDR3nt: TGTGCCAGCAGTATAGCGGGGGGGCCGAGGGATGAGCAGTTCTTC

d_gene: NA
j_gene: TRBJ2-1
v_gene: TRBV11-1
abundance: NA
CDR3aa: CASSLAHNEQFF
CDR3nt: TGTGCCAGCAGCTTAGCCCACAATGAGCAGTTCTTC

d_gene: NA
j_gene: TRBJ2-7
v_gene: TRBV2
abundance: few
CDR3aa: CASSERGYEQYF
CDR3nt: TGTGCCAGCAGTGAAAGAGGATACGAGCAGTACTTC

d_gene: NA
j_gene: TRBJ2-5
v_gene: TRBV5-4
abundance: few
CDR3aa: CASRPNREETQYF
CDR3nt: TGTGCCAGCAGGCCGAACAGGGAAGAGACCCAGTACTTC

d_gene: TRBD2
j_gene: TRBJ2-1
v_gene: TRBV15
abundance: NA
CDR3aa: CATRAGASYNEQFF
CDR3nt: TGTGCCACCCGAGCGGGAGCCTCCTACAATGAGCAGTTCTTC

d_gene: TRBD1
j_gene: TRBJ2-7
v_gene: TRBV15
abundance: few
CDR3aa: CATSPDRGSWYEQYF
CDR3nt: TGTGCCACCAGCCCGGACAGGGGTTCATGGTACGAGCAGTACTTC

d_gene: NA
j_gene: TRBJ2-7
v_gene: TRBV4-3
abundance: few
CDR3aa: CASSQATGLTQYF
CDR3nt: TGCGCCAGCAGCCAAGCGACGGGGTTAACGCAGTACTTC

d_gene: NA
j_gene: TRBJ2-3
v_gene: TRBV30
abundance: few
CDR3aa: CAWSVTRGQDTQYF
CDR3nt: TGTGCCTGGAGTGTAACGCGGGGCCAGGATACGCAGTATTTT

d_gene: NA
j_gene: TRBJ2-7
v_gene: TRBV15
abundance: few
CDR3aa: CATSSAPSRRSYEQYF
CDR3nt: TGTGCCACCAGCAGCGCGCCCTCGAGGAGGAGTTACGAGCAGTACTTC

d_gene: TRBD2
j_gene: TRBJ2-3
v_gene: TRBV30
abundance: NA
CDR3aa: CASSGLAGDTDTQYF
CDR3nt: TGTGCCTCATCGGGACTAGCGGGAGACACAGATACGCAGTATTTT

d_gene: NA
j_gene: TRBJ2-7
v_gene: TRBV5-5
abundance: NA
CDR3aa: CASRFKAGEQYF
CDR3nt: TGTGCCAGCAGATTCAAAGCCGGGGAGCAGTACTTC

d_gene: NA
j_gene: TRBJ2-7
v_gene: TRBV2
abundance: NA
CDR3aa: CASSSEPYEQYF
CDR3nt: TGTGCCAGCAGTTCAGAACCCTACGAGCAGTACTTC

d_gene: NA
j_gene: TRBJ2-1
v_gene: TRBV7-7
abundance: many
CDR3aa: CASSAGTEQFF
CDR3nt: TGTGCCAGCAGCGCCGGGACCGAGCAGTTCTTC

d_gene: TRBD2
j_gene: TRBJ2-3
v_gene: TRBV7-2
abundance: few
CDR3aa: CASSLQAGAFTDTQYF
CDR3nt: TGTGCCAGCAGCCTACAAGCGGGAGCATTTACAGATACGCAGTATTTT

d_gene: NA
j_gene: TRBJ2-7
v_gene: TRBV28
abundance: many
CDR3aa: CASSRQGRGEQYF
CDR3nt: TGTGCCAGCAGTCGACAAGGCCGGGGCGAGCAGTACTTC

d_gene: NA
j_gene: TRBJ1-3
v_gene: TRBV15
abundance: NA
CDR3aa: CATSVRTVSGNTIYF
CDR3nt: TGTGCCACCAGCGTAAGGACAGTTTCTGGAAACACCATATATTTT

d_gene: NA
j_gene: TRBJ2-3
v_gene: TRBV29-1
abundance: few
CDR3aa: CSVEDRSSDTQYF
CDR3nt: TGCAGCGTTGAAGATAGAAGTTCCGATACGCAGTATTTT

d_gene: NA
j_gene: TRBJ2-1
v_gene: TRBV9
abundance: few
CDR3aa: CASSYEDEQFF
CDR3nt: TGTGCCAGCAGTTACGAAGATGAGCAGTTCTTC

d_gene: TRBD2
j_gene: TRBJ2-1
v_gene: TRBV5-1
abundance: NA
CDR3aa: CASSIGTSKFDEQFF
CDR3nt: TGCGCCAGCAGCATCGGGACTAGCAAGTTCGATGAGCAGTTCTTC

d_gene: NA
j_gene: TRBJ2-5
v_gene: TRBV30
abundance: NA
CDR3aa: CAWTPGRETQYF
CDR3nt: TGTGCCTGGACCCCTGGGAGGGAGACCCAGTACTTC

d_gene: NA
j_gene: TRBJ1-1
v_gene: TRBV19
abundance: NA
CDR3aa: CASSNGAAITLEAFF
CDR3nt: TGTGCCAGTAGTAATGGGGCAGCCATTACTCTTGAAGCTTTCTTT

d_gene: NA
j_gene: TRBJ2-1
v_gene: TRBV20-1
abundance: NA
CDR3aa: CSASWAEQFF
CDR3nt: TGCAGTGCTAGTTGGGCTGAGCAGTTCTTC

d_gene: TRBD1
j_gene: TRBJ2-1
v_gene: TRBV2
abundance: NA
CDR3aa: CASSEDRGLNEQFF
CDR3nt: TGTGCCAGCAGTGAGGACAGGGGGTTAAATGAGCAGTTCTTC

d_gene: NA
j_gene: TRBJ1-1
v_gene: TRBV5-1
abundance: few
CDR3aa: CASSGRGENTEAFF
CDR3nt: TGCGCCAGCAGCGGCAGGGGTGAGAACACTGAAGCTTTCTTT

d_gene: NA
j_gene: TRBJ1-6
v_gene: TRBV30
abundance: once
CDR3aa: CAWSVQAGPGSPLHF
CDR3nt: TGTGCCTGGAGTGTACAGGCAGGGCCTGGTTCACCCCTCCACTTT

d_gene: TRBD1
j_gene: TRBJ2-6
v_gene: TRBV5-5
abundance: few
CDR3aa: CASSTQGTGGVSGANVLTF
CDR3nt: TGTGCCAGCAGCACGCAAGGGACAGGGGGAGTCTCTGGGGCCAACGTCCTGACTTTC

d_gene: NA
j_gene: TRBJ1-1
v_gene: TRBV11-2
abundance: NA
CDR3aa: CASSLDFRGNTEAFF
CDR3nt: TGTGCCAGCAGCTTAGACTTCCGGGGCAACACTGAAGCTTTCTTT

d_gene: NA
j_gene: TRBJ2-3
v_gene: TRBV4-3
abundance: few
CDR3aa: CASSQALGEYTQYF
CDR3nt: TGCGCCAGCAGCCAAGCACTAGGGGAATATACGCAGTATTTT

d_gene: NA
j_gene: TRBJ1-5
v_gene: TRBV7-9
abundance: few
CDR3aa: CASSPPGSSNQPQHF
CDR3nt: TGTGCCAGCAGCCCCCCCGGGTCCTCGAATCAGCCCCAGCATTTT

d_gene: TRBD1
j_gene: TRBJ2-3
v_gene: TRBV30
abundance: few
CDR3aa: CAWRLAGGGDTQYF
CDR3nt: TGTGCCTGGAGGTTAGCAGGGGGCGGAGATACGCAGTATTTT